These 5 T cell receptor beta chains share one sample of origin, sequenced in a study of blood T cell repertoires in COVID-19. TCRdb's copy holds only in-frame clones and misses some; the assay was immunoSEQ multiplex PCR. The data hold approximately 33,000 clones, with around 80% observed a single time. Sequenced material: peripheral blood. The source is a man aged 70-80 years with acute or convalescent COVID-19.

This chain uses TRBV4-3 with TRBJ2-1; the D is unclear. CDR1 is LGHNA and CDR2 is YSLEER in the germline V gene. V lost 1 base and J 2 bases, leaving 12 bases between the germline ends. The CDR3 spans 16 residues. The DNA of the CDR3 is TGCGCCAGCAGCCAAGCTTTGCGGTTTGCCTACAATGAGCAGTTCTTC. Protein product: CASSQALRFAYNEQFF.

This sequence joins TRBV30 and TRBJ2-7; D ambiguous. The CDR3 extends over 10 amino acids. Trimming removed 2 bases from V and 6 bases from J, with 5 bases in between. Germline CDR1 reads GTSNPN; CDR2 reads SVGIG (reference sequence). CDR3 DNA: TGTGCCTGGAGTAACGGCGAGCAGTACTTC. Its protein product is CAWSNGEQYF.

The chain joins TRBV20-1 to TRBJ1-1, with D hard to call. The CDR3 spans 10 residues. Trimming pared 6 bases from V and 7 bases from J, leaving 9 bases between. Germline V gene sequence: CDR1 DFQATT, CDR2 SNEGSKA (reference sequence). DNA for the CDR3: TGCAGTGCCTACTCTAATGAAGCTTTCTTT. Translation gives CSAYSNEAFF.

This clone turned up a few times. V usage is TRBV24-1 and J usage is TRBJ2-2; TRBD2 is a possible D gene (5 bases). Deletions cut 3 bases from V and 0 bases from J, with 13 bases between. The CDR3 has 17 residues. Germline assignment: CDR1 KGHDR and CDR2 SFDVKD. The CDR3 bases are TGTGCCACCAGTGATGGGTGGGAGAACACGAACACCGGGGAGCTGTTTTTT. Its protein product is CATSDGWENTNTGELFF.

The sample holds one count of this clone. The chain couples TRBV7-2 to TRBJ2-5, with a possible D match to TRBD2 (5 bases). V was pared by 3 bases and J by 2 bases, with 10 bases between. This CDR3 contains 14 residues. Germline V lookup: CDR1 SGHTA, CDR2 FQGNSA. The CDR3 is CASSLAGKQETQYF. CDR3 DNA sequence: TGTGCCAGCAGCTTGGCCGGGAAACAAGAGACCCAGTACTTC.